The entry below gives a single TCR beta chain sequence along with its context. Its target is not known. TCRdb reanalysed the reads using MiXCR and keeps one entry per CDR3 protein. The sample has about 740,000 distinct CDR3 sequences, 33% seen once. The CDR3 is made up of 12 amino acids. The V end was cut by 3 bases, the J end by 3 bases, with 9 bases between. Germline lookup yields CDR1 DFQATT and CDR2 SNEGSKA (reference sequence). This sample is drawn from a study of T cell repertoires in cytomegalovirus infection. The sequenced sample was cultured PBMCs, obtained from culture after CMV antigen stimulation. This chain uses TRBV20-1 with TRBJ2-7; D gene unclear. The sequence was collected from a human donor in good health (CMV status not recorded). Some clones in this sample may be carry-over from other donors' samples. The CDR3 loop is CSASVSVYEQYF. The CDR3, as DNA: TGCAGTGCTAGCGTATCGGTCTACGAGCAGTACTTC.